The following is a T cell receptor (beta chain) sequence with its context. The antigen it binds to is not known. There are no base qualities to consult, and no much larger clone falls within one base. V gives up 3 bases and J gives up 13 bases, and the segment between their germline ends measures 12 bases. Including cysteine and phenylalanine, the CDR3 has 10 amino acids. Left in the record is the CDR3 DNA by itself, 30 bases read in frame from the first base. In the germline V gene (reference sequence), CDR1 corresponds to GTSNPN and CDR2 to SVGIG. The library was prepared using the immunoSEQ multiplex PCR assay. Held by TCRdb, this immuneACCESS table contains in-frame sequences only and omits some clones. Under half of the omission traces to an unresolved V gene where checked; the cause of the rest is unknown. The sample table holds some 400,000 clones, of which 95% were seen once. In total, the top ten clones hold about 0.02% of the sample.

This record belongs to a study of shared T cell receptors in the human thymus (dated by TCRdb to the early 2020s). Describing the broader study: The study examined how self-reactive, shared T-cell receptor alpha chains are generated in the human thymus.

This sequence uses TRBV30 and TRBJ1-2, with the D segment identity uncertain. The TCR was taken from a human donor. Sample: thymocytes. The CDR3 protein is CAWRKGPFTF. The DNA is TGTGCCTGGAGAAAAGGGCCCTTCACCTTC. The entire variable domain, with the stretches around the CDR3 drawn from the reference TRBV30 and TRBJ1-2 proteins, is SQTIHQWPATLVQPVGSPLSLECTVEGTSNPNLYWYRQAAGRGLQLLFYSVGIGQISSEVPQNLSASRPQDRQFILSSKKLLLSDSGFYLCAWRKGPFTFGSGTRLTVV.